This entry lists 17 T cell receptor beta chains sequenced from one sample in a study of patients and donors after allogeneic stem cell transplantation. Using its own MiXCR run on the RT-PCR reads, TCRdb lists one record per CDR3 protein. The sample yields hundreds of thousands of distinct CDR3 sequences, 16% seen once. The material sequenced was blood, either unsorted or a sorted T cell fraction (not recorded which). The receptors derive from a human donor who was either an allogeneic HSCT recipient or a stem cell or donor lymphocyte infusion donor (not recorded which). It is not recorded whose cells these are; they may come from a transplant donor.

This CDR3 reads CASSVGHTTEAFF. The CDR3 DNA is TGTGCCAGCAGCGTAGGACATACCACTGAAGCTTTCTTT. The rearrangement links TRBV9 to TRBJ1-1; D not certain. The length of the CDR3 is 13 residues. V shed 0 bases and J shed 4 bases, with 7 bases lying between them. CDR1 SGDLS and CDR2 YYNGEE come from the germline V gene.

CDR3 amino acids: CSVAPTGASQFF. CDR3 bases: TGCAGCGTCGCTCCAACGGGGGCTTCCCAGTTCTTC. The V gene is TRBV29-1, the J gene TRBJ2-1; D possibly matches TRBD1 or TRBD2 (6 bases each). The CDR3 totals 12 residues. Trimming removed 6 bases from V and 13 bases from J, with 19 bases in between. The germline V gene encodes CDR1 SQVTM and CDR2 ANQGSEA.

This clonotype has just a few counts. Here the CDR3 DNA reads TGCAGTGCTAGAGATTACGGGAGAGCAACAGATACGCAGTATTTT. It specifies CSARDYGRATDTQYF. The rearrangement joins TRBV20-1 to TRBJ2-3, with D maybe TRBD2 (6 bases). Germline V lookup: CDR1 DFQATT, CDR2 SNEGSKA (reference sequence). The ends were cut back, 0 bases at V and 3 bases at J, with 13 bases in the middle. This CDR3 has 15 residues.

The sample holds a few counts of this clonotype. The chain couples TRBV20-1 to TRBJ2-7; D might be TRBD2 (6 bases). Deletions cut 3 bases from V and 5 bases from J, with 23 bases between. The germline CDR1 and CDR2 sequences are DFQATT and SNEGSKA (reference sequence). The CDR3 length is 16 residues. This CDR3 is CSASFLVAERKDEQYF. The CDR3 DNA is TGCAGTGCTAGTTTCCTAGTAGCGGAACGGAAAGACGAGCAGTACTTC.

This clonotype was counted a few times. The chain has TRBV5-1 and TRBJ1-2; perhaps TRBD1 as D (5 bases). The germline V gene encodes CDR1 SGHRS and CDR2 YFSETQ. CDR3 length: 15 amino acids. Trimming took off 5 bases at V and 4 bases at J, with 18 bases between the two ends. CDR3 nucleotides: TGCGCCAGCAGACTCGGGACCGGCCAAGGCTATGGCTACACCTTC. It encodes CASRLGTGQGYGYTF.

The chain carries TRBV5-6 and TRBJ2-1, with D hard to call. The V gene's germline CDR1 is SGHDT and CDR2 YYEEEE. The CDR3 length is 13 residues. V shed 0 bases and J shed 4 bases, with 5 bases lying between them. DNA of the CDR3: TGTGCCAGCAGCTTGGTCCAGTACAATGAGCAGTTCTTC. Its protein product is CASSLVQYNEQFF.

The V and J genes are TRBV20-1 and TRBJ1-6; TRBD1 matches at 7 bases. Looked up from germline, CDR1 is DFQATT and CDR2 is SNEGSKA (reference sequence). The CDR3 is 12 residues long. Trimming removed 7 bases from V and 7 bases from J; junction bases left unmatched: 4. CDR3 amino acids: CSVGQTNSPLHF. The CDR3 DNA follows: TGCAGTGTGGGACAGACCAATTCACCCCTCCACTTT.

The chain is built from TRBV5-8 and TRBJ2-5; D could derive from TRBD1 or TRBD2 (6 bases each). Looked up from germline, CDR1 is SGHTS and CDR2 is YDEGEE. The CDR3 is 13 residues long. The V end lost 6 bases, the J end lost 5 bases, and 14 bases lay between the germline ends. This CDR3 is CASTPWGAETQYF. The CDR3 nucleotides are TGTGCCAGCACCCCCTGGGGGGCCGAGACCCAGTACTTC. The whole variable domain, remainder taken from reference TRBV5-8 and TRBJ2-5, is EAGVTQSPTHLIKTRGQQATLRCSPISGHTSVYWYQQALGLGLQFLLWYDEGEERNRGNFPPRFSGRQFPNYSSELNVNALELEDSALYLCASTPWGAETQYFGPGTRLLVL.

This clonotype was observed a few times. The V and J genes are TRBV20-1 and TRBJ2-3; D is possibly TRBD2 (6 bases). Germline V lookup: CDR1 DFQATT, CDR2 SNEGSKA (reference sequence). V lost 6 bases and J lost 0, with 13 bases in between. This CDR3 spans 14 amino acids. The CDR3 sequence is CSAAGGTSTDTQYF. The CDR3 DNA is TGCAGTGCCGCTGGTGGGACTAGCACAGATACGCAGTATTTT.

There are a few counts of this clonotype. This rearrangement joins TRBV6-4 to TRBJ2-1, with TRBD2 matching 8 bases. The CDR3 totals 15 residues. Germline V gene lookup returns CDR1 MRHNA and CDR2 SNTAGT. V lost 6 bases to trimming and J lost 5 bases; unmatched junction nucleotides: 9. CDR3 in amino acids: CASRPGAGVNNEQFF. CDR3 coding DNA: TGTGCCAGCAGGCCAGGAGCGGGGGTTAACAATGAGCAGTTCTTC.

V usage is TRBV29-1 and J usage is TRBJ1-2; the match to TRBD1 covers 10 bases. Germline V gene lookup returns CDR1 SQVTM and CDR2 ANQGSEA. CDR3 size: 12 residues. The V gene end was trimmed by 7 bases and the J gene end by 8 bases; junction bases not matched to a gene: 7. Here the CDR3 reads CSAGGQGKGYTF. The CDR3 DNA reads TGCAGCGCGGGGGGACAGGGGAAGGGCTACACCTTC.

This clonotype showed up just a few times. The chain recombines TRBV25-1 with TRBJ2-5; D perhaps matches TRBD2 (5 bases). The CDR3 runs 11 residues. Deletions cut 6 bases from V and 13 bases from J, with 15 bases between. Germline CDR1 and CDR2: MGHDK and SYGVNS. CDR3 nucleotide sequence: TGTGCCAGCAGCGAGGGAATAGGATTGTACTTC. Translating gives CASSEGIGLYF.

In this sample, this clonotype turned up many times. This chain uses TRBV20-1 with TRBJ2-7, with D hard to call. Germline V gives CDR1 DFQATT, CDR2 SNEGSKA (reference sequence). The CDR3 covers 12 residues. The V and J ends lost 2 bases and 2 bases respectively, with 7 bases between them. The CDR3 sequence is CSARRTTYEQYF. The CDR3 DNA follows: TGCAGTGCTAGAAGAACAACCTACGAGCAGTACTTC.

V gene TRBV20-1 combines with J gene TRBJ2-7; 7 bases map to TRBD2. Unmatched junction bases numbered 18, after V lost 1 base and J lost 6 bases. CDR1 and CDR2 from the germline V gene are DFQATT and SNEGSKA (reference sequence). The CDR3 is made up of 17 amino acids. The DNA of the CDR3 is TGCAGTGCTAGAGCTCGGACTAGTAAAGAAATTCTGTGCGAGCAGTACTTC. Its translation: CSARARTSKEILCEQYF.

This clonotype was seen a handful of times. CDR3 nucleotide sequence: TGCGCCAGCAGCTCGGGCCACAGGGAAATGAACACTGAAGCTTTCTTT. It encodes CASSSGHREMNTEAFF. The chain has TRBV5-1 and TRBJ1-1; maybe TRBD1 (6 bases). The CDR3 is 16 residues long. V was trimmed by 3 bases and J by 0 bases, leaving 15 bases between them. The V gene's germline CDR1 is SGHRS and CDR2 YFSETQ.

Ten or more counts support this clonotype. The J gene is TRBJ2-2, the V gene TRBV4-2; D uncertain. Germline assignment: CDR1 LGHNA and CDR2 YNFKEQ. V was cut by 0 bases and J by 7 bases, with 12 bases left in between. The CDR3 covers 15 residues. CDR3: CASSQDLGPSGELFF. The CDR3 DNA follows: TGTGCCAGCAGCCAAGATCTTGGACCAAGCGGGGAGCTGTTTTTT.

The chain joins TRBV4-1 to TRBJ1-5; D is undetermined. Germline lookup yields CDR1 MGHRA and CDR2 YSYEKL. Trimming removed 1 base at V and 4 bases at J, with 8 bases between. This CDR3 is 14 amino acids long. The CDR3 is CASSQVQVNQPQHF. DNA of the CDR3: TGCGCCAGCAGCCAAGTTCAGGTTAATCAGCCCCAGCATTTT.